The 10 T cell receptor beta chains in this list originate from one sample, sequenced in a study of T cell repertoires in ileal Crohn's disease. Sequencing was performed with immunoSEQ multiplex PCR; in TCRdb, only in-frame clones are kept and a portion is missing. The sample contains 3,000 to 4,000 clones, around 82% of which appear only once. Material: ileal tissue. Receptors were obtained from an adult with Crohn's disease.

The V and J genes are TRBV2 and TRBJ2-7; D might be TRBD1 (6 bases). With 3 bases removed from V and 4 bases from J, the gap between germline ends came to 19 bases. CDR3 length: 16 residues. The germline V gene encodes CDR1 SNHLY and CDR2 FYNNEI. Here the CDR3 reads CASSDIQGEVTYEQYF. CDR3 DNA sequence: TGTGCCAGCAGTGATATACAGGGTGAAGTTACTTACGAGCAGTACTTC.

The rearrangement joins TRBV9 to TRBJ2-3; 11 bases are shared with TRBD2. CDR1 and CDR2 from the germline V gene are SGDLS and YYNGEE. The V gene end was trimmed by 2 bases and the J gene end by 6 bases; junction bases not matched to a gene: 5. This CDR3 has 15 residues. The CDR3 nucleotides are TGTGCCAGCAGCGTTAGCGGGGGGGCCAAGGATACGCAGTATTTT. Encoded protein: CASSVSGGAKDTQYF.

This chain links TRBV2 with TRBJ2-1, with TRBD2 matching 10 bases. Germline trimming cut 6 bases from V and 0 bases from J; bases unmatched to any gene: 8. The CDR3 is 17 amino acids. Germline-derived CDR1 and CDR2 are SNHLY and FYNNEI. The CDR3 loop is CASRGGLAENSYNEQFF. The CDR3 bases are TGTGCCAGCAGGGGCGGACTAGCGGAAAACTCCTACAATGAGCAGTTCTTC.

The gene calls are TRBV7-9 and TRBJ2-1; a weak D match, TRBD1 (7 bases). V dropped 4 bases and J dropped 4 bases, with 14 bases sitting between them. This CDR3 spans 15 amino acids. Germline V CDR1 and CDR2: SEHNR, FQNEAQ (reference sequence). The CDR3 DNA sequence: TGTGCCAGCAGCTCTAACAGGGGAGGATACAATGAGCAGTTCTTC. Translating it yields CASSSNRGGYNEQFF.

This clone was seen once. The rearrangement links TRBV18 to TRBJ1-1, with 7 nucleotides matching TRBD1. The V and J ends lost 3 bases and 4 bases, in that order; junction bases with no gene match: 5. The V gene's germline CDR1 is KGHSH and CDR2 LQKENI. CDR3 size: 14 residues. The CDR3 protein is CASSPRQGSTEAFF. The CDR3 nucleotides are TGTGCCAGCTCACCCCGACAGGGATCCACTGAAGCTTTCTTT.

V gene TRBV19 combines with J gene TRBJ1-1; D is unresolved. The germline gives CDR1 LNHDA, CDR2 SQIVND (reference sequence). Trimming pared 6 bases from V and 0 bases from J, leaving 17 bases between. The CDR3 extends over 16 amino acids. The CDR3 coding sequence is TGTGCCAGTAGCTTCCGACCTACTAGTATGAACACTGAAGCTTTCTTT. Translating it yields CASSFRPTSMNTEAFF.

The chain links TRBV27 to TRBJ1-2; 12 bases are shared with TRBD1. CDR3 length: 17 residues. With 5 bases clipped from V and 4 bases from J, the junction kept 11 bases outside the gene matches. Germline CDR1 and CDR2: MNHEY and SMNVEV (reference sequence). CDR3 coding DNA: TGTGCCAGCAGTAACCGGGACAGGGGGCCAGTCAGCTATGGCTACACCTTC. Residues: CASSNRDRGPVSYGYTF.

The DNA for the CDR3 is TGTGCCAGCAGCGGACAGGTAGAGCAGTTCTTC. It encodes CASSGQVEQFF. J is TRBJ2-1 and V is TRBV7-2; 7 positions match TRBD1. The CDR3 totals 11 residues. The junction had 2 bases not matched to a gene; V was cut back by 5 bases and J by 10 bases. Germline V gene lookup returns CDR1 SGHTA and CDR2 FQGNSA.

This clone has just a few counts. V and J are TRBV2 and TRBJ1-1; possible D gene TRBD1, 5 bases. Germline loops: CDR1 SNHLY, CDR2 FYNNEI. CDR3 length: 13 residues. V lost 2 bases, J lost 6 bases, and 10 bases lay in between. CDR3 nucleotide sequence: TGTGCCAGCAGTGAATTGCGGGGACCTGAAGCTTTCTTT. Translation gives CASSELRGPEAFF.

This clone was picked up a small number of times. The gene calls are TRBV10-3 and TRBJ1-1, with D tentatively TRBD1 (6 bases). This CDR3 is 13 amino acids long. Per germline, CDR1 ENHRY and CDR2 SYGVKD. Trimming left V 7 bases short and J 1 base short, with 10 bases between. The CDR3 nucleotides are TGTGCCATCATGGGGGCCCAGAACACTGAAGCTTTCTTT. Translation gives CAIMGAQNTEAFF.